The 15 T cell receptor beta chains in this list originate from one sample, sequenced in a study of T cell responses to AZD1222 COVID-19 vaccine (dated by TCRdb to the early 2020s). Libraries were prepared through the immunoSEQ multiplex PCR assay. Here the immuneACCESS table is served through TCRdb, limited to in-frame sequences with V and J called. Missing clones are a known gap in these copies; in checked studies unresolved V genes cover under half, and the rest lacks a known reason. The sample table contains roughly 150,000 clones; only one count was recorded for 70% to 90% of them. Jointly, the top ten make up approximately 3.6% of the sample. This specimen's time point label, interpreted: baseline before first vaccination. Interpreted using the paper, the treatment or condition label stands for: meningococcal conjugate vaccine given as trial control. The sequencing here drew on peripheral blood, taken on day 0 of MenACWY control vaccination. These receptor sequences come from an adult in good health.

The chain uses TRBV7-3 and TRBJ2-1; TRBD2 matches at 10 bases. The CDR3 totals 15 residues. Germline CDR1 and CDR2: SGHTA and FQGTGA. With V trimmed by 2 bases and J by 7 bases, 5 bases remained unmatched. The CDR3 protein is CASSLEAGGRNEQFF. DNA for the CDR3: TGTGCCAGCAGCTTAGAAGCGGGAGGGCGTAATGAGCAGTTCTTC.

The chain uses TRBV18 and TRBJ2-7; TRBD2 aligns across 10 bases. The CDR3 length is 15 residues. Losses at the gene ends were 5 bases for V and 0 bases for J; bases not matched to a gene: 4. Germline loops: CDR1 KGHSH, CDR2 LQKENI. The CDR3, as DNA: TGTGCCAGCTCAAAGTCTAGCGGGAGCTCCTACGAGCAGTACTTC. Translated, it gives CASSKSSGSSYEQYF. The entire variable domain, with the rest obtained from reference TRBV18 and TRBJ2-7, is as follows: NAGVMQNPRHLVRRRGQEARLRCSPMKGHSHVYWYRQLPEEGLKFMVYLQKENIIDESGMPKERFSAEFPKEGPSILRIQQVVRGDSAAYFCASSKSSGSSYEQYFGPGTRLTVT.

As DNA, the CDR3 is TGTGCCAGCAGAGGACACATTGCGAACACCGGGGAGCTGTTTTTT. As protein: CASRGHIANTGELFF. The genes are TRBV2 and TRBJ2-2; TRBD1 might be the D (5 bases). CDR1 is SNHLY, CDR2 FYNNEI, per germline. Trimming cost V 6 bases and J 0 bases, with 11 bases left between them. The CDR3 has 15 residues.

CDR3 sequence: CASSLRGSNTGELFF. In DNA, the CDR3 is TGTGCCAGCAGCTTGCGAGGGTCCAACACCGGGGAGCTGTTTTTT. V usage is TRBV7-3 and J usage is TRBJ2-2; tentative D call: TRBD2 (5 bases). The length of the CDR3 is 15 residues. The V gene lost 3 bases and the J gene lost 2 bases, with 10 bases spanning the gap. Germline V gene sequence: CDR1 SGHTA, CDR2 FQGTGA.

The V call is TRBV20-1, the J call TRBJ2-7, with D uncertain. The V end was cut by 6 bases, the J end by 6 bases, with 12 bases between. The CDR3 has 11 amino acids. The V gene's germline CDR1 is DFQATT and CDR2 SNEGSKA (reference sequence). This CDR3 is CSAEQESEQYF. The CDR3, as DNA: TGCAGTGCAGAGCAGGAGTCCGAGCAGTACTTC.

The chain is built from TRBV4-3 and TRBJ1-3; TRBD1 is a possible D gene (6 bases). V was clipped by 3 bases and J by 2 bases, with 11 bases between them. Per germline, CDR1 LGHNA and CDR2 YSLEER. This CDR3 region has 15 residues. The CDR3 here is CASSQKAGAGNTIYF. CDR3 DNA sequence: TGCGCCAGCAGCCAGAAGGCAGGGGCTGGAAACACCATATATTTT.

The chain is built from TRBV11-1 and TRBJ2-1; D not resolved. V was shortened by 5 bases and J by 0 bases, with 11 bases between the two germline ends. Germline CDR1 SGHAT, CDR2 FQDESV (reference sequence). This CDR3 has 15 residues. CDR3 DNA: TGTGCCAGCAGCCTTTATTACAGCTCCTACAATGAGCAGTTCTTC. Encoded protein: CASSLYYSSYNEQFF.

This clone showed up just a few times. The chain has TRBV12-5 and TRBJ2-3; 7 bases line up with TRBD2. Trimming cost V 2 bases and J 4 bases; bases outside gene matches: 3. Germline CDR1 is LGHNT and CDR2 is FRNRAP. This CDR3 has 14 residues. CDR3: CASGLMAGADTQYF. The CDR3 DNA follows: TGTGCTAGTGGTTTGATGGCGGGGGCAGATACGCAGTATTTT.

The chain recombines TRBV6-2 or TRBV6-3 with TRBJ2-5; 8 nucleotides agree with TRBD1. CDR3 length equals 15 residues. Germline values: CDR1 MNHEY, CDR2 SVGEGT. The V segment lost 5 bases and the J segment 1 base; nucleotides outside the gene matches: 6. CDR3 protein: CASSRRGTGQETQYF. CDR3 bases: TGTGCCAGCAGTCGCCGGGGGACAGGCCAAGAGACCCAGTACTTC.

The genes are TRBV2 and TRBJ1-1; D remains ambiguous. Trimming left V 6 bases short and J 2 bases short, with 13 bases between. The germline V gene has CDR1 SNHLY and CDR2 FYNNEI. There are 14 residues in the CDR3. The CDR3 coding sequence is TGTGCCAGCAGGCGCGGGAACGACAACACTGAAGCTTTCTTT. As protein: CASRRGNDNTEAFF.

This clone was seen only once. V is TRBV9 and J is TRBJ2-5; D unresolved. V shed 4 bases and J shed 5 bases, with 12 bases lying between them. CDR1 is SGDLS, CDR2 YYNGEE, per germline. The CDR3 runs to 13 residues. The CDR3 protein is CASSQSPQETQYF. In nucleotides, the CDR3 is TGTGCCAGCAGCCAGTCCCCCCAGGAGACCCAGTACTTC.

This chain uses TRBV14 with TRBJ2-5, with 10 nucleotides matching TRBD1. This CDR3 contains 15 residues. CDR1 SGHDN and CDR2 FVKESK come from the germline V gene. The trim removed 3 bases at V and 1 base at J, leaving 2 bases unmatched. The CDR3 loop is CASSHWTGGQETQYF. The CDR3 DNA follows: TGTGCCAGCAGCCACTGGACAGGGGGCCAAGAGACCCAGTACTTC.

The chain employs TRBV3-1 (or the pseudogene TRBV3-2) and TRBJ1-1, with D uncertain. Between the trimmed V and J ends, which lost 6 bases and 1 base, there was a span of 9 bases. Per germline, CDR1 LGHDT and CDR2 YNNKEL (reference sequence). CDR3 size: 13 residues. The CDR3 spells CASRYGPNTEAFF. CDR3 nucleotide sequence: TGTGCCAGCAGATACGGACCGAACACTGAAGCTTTCTTT.

This chain uses TRBV4-3 with TRBJ1-2, with D maybe TRBD1 (6 bases). V shed 2 bases and J shed 7 bases, with 11 bases lying between them. This CDR3 spans 13 amino acids. The V gene's germline CDR1 is LGHNA and CDR2 YSLEER. As DNA, the CDR3 is TGCGCCAGCAGCCAAACGGGGGCCGGTGGCTACACCTTC. Amino acids: CASSQTGAGGYTF.

The chain uses TRBV5-1 and TRBJ2-1; 10 positions match TRBD2. Germline V gene data show CDR1 as SGHRS and CDR2 as YFSETQ. This CDR3 contains 17 residues. Unmatched junction bases numbered 8, after V lost 1 base and J lost 4 bases. The CDR3 protein is CASSLTVSGGVYNEQFF. In DNA form, the CDR3 reads TGCGCCAGCAGCTTGACCGTGAGCGGGGGGGTTTACAATGAGCAGTTCTTC.